Below are 18 T cell receptor beta chains sequenced from a single sample in a study of T-cell reconstitution after alpha-beta-depleted transplantation in children. Researchers prepared the TCRbeta library using unique molecular identifiers, the study reports. MiXCR was run by TCRdb on the PCR reads, yielding one entry per CDR3 protein. The sample comprises approximately 120,000 distinct CDR3 sequences, around 9.8% of which are singletons, and approximately 25% rests with the top ten. The material sequenced was PBMCs, mostly from graft donor cells, taken 180 days after TCRalphabeta/CD19-depleted stem cell transplant. The receptors stem from a girl under two years old who had a stem cell transplant for combined immunodeficiency, so the T cells may come from the graft donor.

V usage is TRBV7-9 and J usage is TRBJ2-7; tentatively, D is TRBD1 or TRBD2 (5 bases each). The V end was cut by 1 base, the J end by 6 bases, with 10 bases between. This CDR3 has 13 amino acids. Germline assignment: CDR1 SEHNR and CDR2 FQNEAQ (reference sequence). The CDR3 here is CASSLVSGGEQYF. Here the CDR3 DNA reads TGTGCCAGCAGCTTAGTTTCTGGGGGCGAGCAGTACTTC.

At least ten counts were recorded for this clonotype. The V call is TRBV12-3 or TRBV12-4, the J call TRBJ2-7; 13 bases align to TRBD2. The CDR3 length is 14 residues. V lost 7 bases to trimming and J lost 6 bases; unmatched junction nucleotides: 6. Here the CDR3 reads CASNLLAGGSEQYF. For the CDR3, the DNA is TGTGCCAGCAACCTACTAGCGGGGGGGAGCGAGCAGTACTTC.

The gene calls are TRBV20-1 and TRBJ2-7, with TRBD2 identical over 11 bases. After removal of 6 bases from V and 3 bases from J, the junction contained 7 bases not matched to a gene. This CDR3 is 14 amino acids long. Germline V lookup: CDR1 DFQATT, CDR2 SNEGSKA (reference sequence). CDR3 residues: CSAQLAGGFYEQYF. The CDR3 coding sequence is TGCAGTGCCCAGCTAGCGGGAGGATTCTACGAGCAGTACTTC.

A few counts support this clonotype. The chain is built from TRBV12-3 or TRBV12-4 and TRBJ2-5; 11 bases fit TRBD1. This CDR3 has 15 amino acids. The trim removed 4 bases at V and 2 bases at J, leaving 3 bases unmatched. CDR3 residues: CASSWGTGGQETQYF. The CDR3 coding sequence is TGTGCCAGCAGTTGGGGGACAGGGGGACAAGAGACCCAGTACTTC.

In this sample, this clonotype turned up a few times. This chain links TRBV29-1 with TRBJ2-1, with 12 bases lining up with TRBD2. The length of the CDR3 is 13 residues. V was pared by 8 bases and J by 7 bases, with 6 bases of the junction left unmatched. The germline V gene has CDR1 SQVTM and CDR2 ANQGSEA. The CDR3 reads CSIGLAGPNEQFF. The CDR3 DNA is TGCAGCATAGGACTAGCGGGACCAAATGAGCAGTTCTTC.

In its sample, this clonotype was seen a few times. The rearrangement links TRBV5-1 to TRBJ2-7, with D possibly matching TRBD1 (6 bases). Germline-derived CDR1 and CDR2 are SGHRS and YFSETQ. Trimming removed 0 bases at V and 9 bases at J, with 16 bases between. CDR3 length: 14 residues. The CDR3 coding sequence is TGCGCCAGCAGCTTGGGACAGCTCGAGGGGGTGCAGTACTTC. Translated, it gives CASSLGQLEGVQYF.

The rearrangement uses TRBV12-3 or TRBV12-4 and TRBJ2-5; 8 bases align to TRBD1. V dropped 4 bases and J dropped 4; count of bases not matched to a gene: 5. The CDR3 covers 14 residues. The CDR3 coding sequence is TGTGCCAGCAGTTCCGACAGGGGAGCAGAGACCCAGTACTTC. This encodes CASSSDRGAETQYF.

This clonotype appeared a few times. The gene calls are TRBV15 and TRBJ2-5; tentatively, D is TRBD2 (5 bases). V lost 3 bases to trimming and J lost 4 bases, with 21 bases between them. Germline V gene sequence: CDR1 LNHNV, CDR2 YYDKDF (reference sequence). The length of the CDR3 is 17 residues. Here the CDR3 reads CATSSEMPGGGRETQYF. The CDR3 DNA reads TGTGCCACCAGCAGTGAAATGCCCGGAGGCGGTCGAGAGACCCAGTACTTC.

In its sample, this clonotype was seen a few times. The V gene is TRBV19, the J gene TRBJ1-1; weak D call: TRBD1 (5 bases). Germline V gives CDR1 LNHDA, CDR2 SQIVND (reference sequence). With 5 bases removed from V and 1 base from J, the gap between germline ends came to 14 bases. The CDR3 has 15 residues. This chain's CDR3 is CASSLQGGRNTEAFF. The CDR3 region has the DNA TGTGCCAGTAGTCTTCAGGGCGGGAGGAACACTGAAGCTTTCTTT.

Many counts were recorded for this clonotype. J is TRBJ2-7 and V is TRBV11-1; 8 nucleotides line up with TRBD1. The CDR3 extends over 13 amino acids. V was clipped by 4 bases and J by 3 bases; unmatched bases: 2. Germline CDR1 and CDR2: SGHAT and FQDESV (reference sequence). Written as DNA, the CDR3 is TGTGCCAGCAGCTCCAGGGGGCACTACGAGCAGTACTTC. Its protein product is CASSSRGHYEQYF.

V is TRBV20-1 and J is TRBJ2-5; possible D gene TRBD2, 6 bases. Germline V lookup: CDR1 DFQATT, CDR2 SNEGSKA (reference sequence). The CDR3 sequence is 12 residues long. The chain's CDR3 is CSGETREATQYF. In nucleotides, the CDR3 is TGCAGCGGCGAGACTAGGGAGGCGACCCAGTACTTC.

This clonotype was seen at least ten times. The chain joins TRBV3-1 to TRBJ2-3; 13 bases are shared with TRBD2. The germline CDR1 and CDR2 sequences are LGHDT and YNNKEL (reference sequence). J gave up 2 bases and V 1 base, and 3 bases lay outside the gene matches. The CDR3 consists of 17 residues. The CDR3 loop reads CASSQGLAGGLTDTQYF. As DNA, the CDR3 is TGTGCCAGCAGCCAAGGACTAGCGGGAGGCCTCACAGATACGCAGTATTTT.

Many counts were recorded for this clonotype. The chain carries TRBV12-3 or TRBV12-4 and TRBJ2-5; possible D gene TRBD1, 5 bases. V was cut by 4 bases and J by 7 bases, with 19 bases left in between. CDR3 size: 15 residues. The CDR3 nucleotides are TGTGCCAGCAGTTACGGGTCCCTAGGGGTGGTGACCCAGTACTTC. This gives the protein CASSYGSLGVVTQYF.

The chain couples TRBV20-1 to TRBJ2-7; D possibly corresponds to TRBD1 (6 bases). From germline, CDR1 is DFQATT and CDR2 SNEGSKA (reference sequence). This CDR3 has 12 residues. V was trimmed by 4 bases and J by 4 bases, leaving 11 bases between them. The CDR3 nucleotides read TGCAGTGCTAAACAGGGCCCGTACGAGCAGTACTTC. Its protein product is CSAKQGPYEQYF.

In DNA, the CDR3 is TGCAGTGCTAGCGAGGGGGGGCAAGAGACCCAGTACTTC. This codes for CSASEGGQETQYF. This chain uses TRBV20-1 with TRBJ2-5; D might be TRBD2 (7 bases). V lost 3 bases, J lost 2 bases, and 10 bases lay in between. From germline, CDR1 is DFQATT and CDR2 SNEGSKA (reference sequence). The CDR3 extends over 13 amino acids.

This clonotype was found a few times. The chain combines TRBV7-9 with TRBJ1-4; tentative D call: TRBD1 (5 bases). The CDR3 spans 11 residues. Germline CDR1 reads SEHNR; CDR2 reads FQNEAQ (reference sequence). V was shortened by 5 bases and J by 17 bases, with 15 bases between the two germline ends. The CDR3 here is CASSLSGTVFF. In DNA, the CDR3 is TGTGCCAGCAGCCTTTCTGGGACCGTCTTTTTT.

The gene calls are TRBV12-3 or TRBV12-4 and TRBJ1-5; D unclear. The CDR3 contains 13 residues. The V gene lost 2 bases and the J gene lost 5 bases, with 7 bases spanning the gap. The chain's CDR3 is CASSLFGHQPQHF. The CDR3 DNA reads as TGTGCCAGCAGTTTATTTGGGCATCAGCCCCAGCATTTT.

Many counts were recorded for this clonotype. This chain uses TRBV11-2 with TRBJ2-7, with a possible D match to TRBD1 (6 bases). The CDR3 consists of 14 residues. CDR1 and CDR2 (germline): SGHAT, FQNNGV. Trimming took off 5 bases at V and 2 bases at J, with 13 bases between the two ends. The CDR3 protein is CASSPLGQAYEQYF. The CDR3, as DNA: TGTGCCAGCAGCCCCCTGGGACAAGCCTACGAGCAGTACTTC. The variable domain in full, completed from reference TRBV11-2 and TRBJ2-7, reads EAGVAQSPRYKIIEKRQSVAFWCNPISGHATLYWYQQILGQGPKLLIQFQNNGVVDDSQLPKDRFSAERLKGVDSTLKIQPAKLEDSAVYLCASSPLGQAYEQYFGPGTRLTVT.